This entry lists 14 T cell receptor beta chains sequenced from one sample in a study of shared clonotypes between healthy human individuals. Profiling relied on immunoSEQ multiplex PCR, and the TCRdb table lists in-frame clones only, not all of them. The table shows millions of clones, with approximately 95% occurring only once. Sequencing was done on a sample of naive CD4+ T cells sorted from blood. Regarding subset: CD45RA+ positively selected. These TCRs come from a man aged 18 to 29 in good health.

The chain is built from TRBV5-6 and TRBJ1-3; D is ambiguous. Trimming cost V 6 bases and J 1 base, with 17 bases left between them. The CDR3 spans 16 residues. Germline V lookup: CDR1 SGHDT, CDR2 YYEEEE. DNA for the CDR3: TGTGCCAGCAACCTGTTCGTCGTGGGATCTGGAAACACCATATATTTT. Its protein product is CASNLFVVGSGNTIYF.

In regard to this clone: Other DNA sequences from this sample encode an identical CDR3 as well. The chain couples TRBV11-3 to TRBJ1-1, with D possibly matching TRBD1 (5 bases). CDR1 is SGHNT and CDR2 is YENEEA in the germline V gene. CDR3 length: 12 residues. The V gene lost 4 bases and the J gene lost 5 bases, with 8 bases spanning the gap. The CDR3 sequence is CASSSQGTEAFF. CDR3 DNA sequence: TGTGCCAGCAGCTCCCAGGGAACTGAAGCTTTCTTT.

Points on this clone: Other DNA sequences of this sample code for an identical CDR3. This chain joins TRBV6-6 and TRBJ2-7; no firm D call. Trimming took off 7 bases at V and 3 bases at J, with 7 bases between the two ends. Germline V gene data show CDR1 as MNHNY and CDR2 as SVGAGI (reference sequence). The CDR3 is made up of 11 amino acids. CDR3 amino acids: CASTDSYEQYF. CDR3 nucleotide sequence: TGTGCCAGCACTGATAGCTACGAGCAGTACTTC.

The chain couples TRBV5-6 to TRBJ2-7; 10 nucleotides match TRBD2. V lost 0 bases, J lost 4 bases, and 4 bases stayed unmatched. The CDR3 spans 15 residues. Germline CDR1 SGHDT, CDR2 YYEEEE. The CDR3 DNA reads TGTGCCAGCAGCTTGGCGTCTAGCGGGAGATACGAGCAGTACTTC. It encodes CASSLASSGRYEQYF.

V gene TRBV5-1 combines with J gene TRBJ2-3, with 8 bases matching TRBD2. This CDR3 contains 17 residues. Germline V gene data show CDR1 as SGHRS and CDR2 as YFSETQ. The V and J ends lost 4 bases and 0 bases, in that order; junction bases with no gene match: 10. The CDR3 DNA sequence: TGCGCCAGCAGCCCTAACCCGGGGGGGCCTAGCACAGATACGCAGTATTTT. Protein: CASSPNPGGPSTDTQYF.

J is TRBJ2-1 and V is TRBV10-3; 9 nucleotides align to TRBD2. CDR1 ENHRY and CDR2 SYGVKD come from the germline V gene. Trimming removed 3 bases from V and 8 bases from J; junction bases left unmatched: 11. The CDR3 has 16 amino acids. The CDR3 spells CAISDVLAGGSDEQFF. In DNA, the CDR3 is TGTGCCATCAGTGATGTTCTGGCGGGAGGGTCCGATGAGCAGTTCTTC.

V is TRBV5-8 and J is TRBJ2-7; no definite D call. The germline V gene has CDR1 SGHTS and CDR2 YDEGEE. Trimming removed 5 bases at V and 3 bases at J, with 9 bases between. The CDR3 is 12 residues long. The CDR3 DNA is TGTGCCAGCAGTGCTGACAACTACGAGCAGTACTTC. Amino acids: CASSADNYEQYF.

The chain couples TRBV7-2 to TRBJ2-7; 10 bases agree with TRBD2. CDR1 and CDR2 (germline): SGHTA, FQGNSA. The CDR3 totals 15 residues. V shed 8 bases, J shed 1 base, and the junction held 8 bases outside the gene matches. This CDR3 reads CASALGAGGSYEQYF. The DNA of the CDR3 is TGTGCCAGCGCCCTCGGAGCGGGAGGGTCCTACGAGCAGTACTTC.

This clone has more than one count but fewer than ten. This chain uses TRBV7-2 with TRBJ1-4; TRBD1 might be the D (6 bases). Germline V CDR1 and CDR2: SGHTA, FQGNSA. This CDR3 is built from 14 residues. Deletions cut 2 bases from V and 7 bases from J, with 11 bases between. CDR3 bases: TGTGCCAGCAGCTTACCAGGGGACGGTGAAAAACTGTTTTTT. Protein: CASSLPGDGEKLFF.

The CDR3 sequence: CASSLGTGNYEQYF. CDR3 DNA sequence: TGTGCCAGCAGCTTGGGGACAGGGAATTACGAGCAGTACTTC. The chain couples TRBV13 to TRBJ2-7; the match to TRBD1 covers 9 bases. The CDR3 extends over 14 amino acids. CDR1 is PRHDT, CDR2 FYEKMQ, per germline (reference sequence). V was pared by 3 bases and J by 4 bases, with 4 bases of the junction left unmatched.

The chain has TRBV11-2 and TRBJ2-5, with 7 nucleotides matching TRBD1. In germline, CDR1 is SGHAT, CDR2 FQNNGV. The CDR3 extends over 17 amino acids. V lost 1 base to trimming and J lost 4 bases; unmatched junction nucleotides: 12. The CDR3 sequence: CASSLGSATGFGETQYF. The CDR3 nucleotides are TGTGCCAGCAGCTTAGGATCAGCGACAGGGTTTGGAGAGACCCAGTACTTC. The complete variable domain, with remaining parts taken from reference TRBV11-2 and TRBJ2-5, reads EAGVAQSPRYKIIEKRQSVAFWCNPISGHATLYWYQQILGQGPKLLIQFQNNGVVDDSQLPKDRFSAERLKGVDSTLKIQPAKLEDSAVYLCASSLGSATGFGETQYFGPGTRLLVL.

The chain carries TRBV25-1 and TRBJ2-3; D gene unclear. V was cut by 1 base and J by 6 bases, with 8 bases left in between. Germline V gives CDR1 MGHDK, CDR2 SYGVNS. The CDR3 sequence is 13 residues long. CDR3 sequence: CASSEWLGDTQYF. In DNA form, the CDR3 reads TGTGCCAGCAGTGAATGGCTGGGGGATACGCAGTATTTT.

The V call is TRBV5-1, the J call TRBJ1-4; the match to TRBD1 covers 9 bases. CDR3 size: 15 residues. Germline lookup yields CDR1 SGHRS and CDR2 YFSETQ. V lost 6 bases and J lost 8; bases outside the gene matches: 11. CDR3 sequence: CASKGVGQGREKLFF. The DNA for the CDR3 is TGCGCCAGCAAGGGAGTAGGACAGGGGAGAGAAAAACTGTTTTTT.

CDR3 nucleotide sequence: TGTGCCAGCAGTTTCAAACCAACAGGGCTCACTGAAGCTTTCTTT. It specifies CASSFKPTGLTEAFF. This chain connects TRBV6-5 to TRBJ1-1, with a tentative D call TRBD1 (6 bases). Trimming removed 4 bases at V and 4 bases at J, with 16 bases between. This CDR3 has 15 amino acids. Germline V gene lookup returns CDR1 MNHEY and CDR2 SVGAGI.